The 25 T cell receptor beta chains below come from one sample, sequenced in a study of blood T cell repertoires in COVID-19. Data came from immunoSEQ multiplex PCR; TCRdb stores just in-frame clones and leaves some out. The sample consists of about 340,000 clones, about 92% of them appearing once. Source material: PBMCs or T cells enriched from blood (not recorded which). These receptors were obtained from a woman under 40 who had recovered from COVID-19.

This sequence joins TRBV7-9 and TRBJ2-7; maybe TRBD1 (6 bases). This CDR3 is built from 12 residues. V was cut by 8 bases and J by 6 bases, with 14 bases left in between. In germline, CDR1 is SEHNR, CDR2 FQNEAQ (reference sequence). DNA for the CDR3: TGTGCCAGCTGCACAGGGTTTCGCGAGCAGTACTTC. Encoded protein: CASCTGFREQYF.

The CDR3 bases are TGTGCCAGCCATCTTACAGGGGAGAACACCGGGGAGCTGTTTTTT. Translating gives CASHLTGENTGELFF. V is TRBV6-5 and J is TRBJ2-2; TRBD1 aligns across 7 bases. The V gene end was trimmed by 8 bases and the J gene end by 1 base; junction bases not matched to a gene: 7. The germline CDR1 and CDR2 sequences are MNHEY and SVGAGI. The CDR3 totals 15 residues.

The sample holds one count of this clone. The chain uses TRBV6-6 and TRBJ2-2; possible D gene TRBD2, 7 bases. CDR3 length: 19 residues. V lost 6 bases and J lost 4, with 27 bases in between. Per germline, CDR1 MNHNY and CDR2 SVGAGI (reference sequence). The CDR3 nucleotides read TGTGCCAGCAGCTCCATAGGGGGGGACCCGCTGGGAGCCACCGGGGAGCTGTTTTTT. Protein: CASSSIGGDPLGATGELFF.

V and J are TRBV7-9 and TRBJ2-7; D might be TRBD1 (6 bases). The CDR3 runs 16 residues. Per the germline V gene, CDR1 is SEHNR and CDR2 is FQNEAQ (reference sequence). Trimming stripped 3 bases from V and 5 bases from J, with 20 bases between. CDR3 sequence reads: CASSLSSAGVDHEQYF. CDR3 DNA: TGTGCCAGCAGCTTGAGCTCGGCAGGGGTAGACCACGAGCAGTACTTC.

V gene TRBV6-5 combines with J gene TRBJ2-7; D is unresolved. From germline, CDR1 is MNHEY and CDR2 SVGAGI. This CDR3 region has 16 residues. Trimming removed 2 bases from V and 2 bases from J, with 16 bases in between. This chain's CDR3 is CASSYGPPNSAYEQYF. The DNA for the CDR3 is TGTGCCAGCAGTTACGGCCCACCGAACAGTGCCTACGAGCAGTACTTC.

The V gene is TRBV3-1 (or the pseudogene TRBV3-2), the J gene TRBJ1-2; TRBD1 matches at 10 bases. This CDR3 spans 15 amino acids. Trimming took 5 bases from V and 1 from J; bases not matched to a gene: 4. The germline V gene has CDR1 LGHDT and CDR2 YNNKEL (reference sequence). CDR3 DNA: TGTGCCAGCAGCTTCCGGGACAGGGGTAACTATGGCTACACCTTC. Translating gives CASSFRDRGNYGYTF.

The chain couples TRBV6-5 to TRBJ2-7; no reliable D call. Per the germline V gene, CDR1 is MNHEY and CDR2 is SVGAGI. V lost 5 bases, J lost 7 bases, and 9 bases lay in between. The CDR3 extends over 11 amino acids. CDR3 amino acids: CASSPGLEQYF. In DNA form, the CDR3 reads TGTGCCAGCAGTCCCGGGTTGGAGCAGTACTTC.

The CDR3 DNA sequence: TGTGCCAGCAGTAACCGAGGACACCTCCTCAATTCACCCCTCCACTTT. Residues: CASSNRGHLLNSPLHF. The chain joins TRBV7-8 to TRBJ1-6; maybe TRBD1 (5 bases). Germline assignment: CDR1 SGHVS and CDR2 FQNEAQ. The CDR3 sequence is 16 residues long. The V gene lost 6 bases and the J gene lost 7 bases, with 19 bases spanning the gap.

The chain links TRBV7-9 to TRBJ2-2; weak D call: TRBD2 (5 bases). Germline V gene data show CDR1 as SEHNR and CDR2 as FQNEAQ (reference sequence). V gave up 1 base and J gave up 3 bases, with 9 bases separating them. CDR3 length equals 15 residues. The CDR3 loop reads CASSLVLGDTGELFF. The CDR3 bases are TGTGCCAGCAGCTTAGTTCTCGGGGACACCGGGGAGCTGTTTTTT.

CDR3 loop: CASSRTREETQYF. The CDR3 DNA sequence: TGTGCCAGCAGCCGGACTAGGGAAGAGACCCAGTACTTC. This chain uses TRBV7-2 with TRBJ2-5; 7 nucleotides agree with TRBD2. The CDR3 is 13 residues long. Germline loops: CDR1 SGHTA, CDR2 FQGNSA. J was trimmed by 3 bases and V by 5 bases; bases with no gene match: 3.

V gene TRBV11-3 combines with J gene TRBJ2-7; the D is unclear. Germline CDR1 is SGHNT and CDR2 is YENEEA. This CDR3 has 14 residues. Trimming pared 2 bases from V and 2 bases from J, leaving 10 bases between. As DNA, the CDR3 is TGTGCCAGCAGCTTAATTGGCCCGCCCTACGAGCAGTACTTC. Protein product: CASSLIGPPYEQYF.

The chain couples TRBV20-1 to TRBJ2-7, with 8 nucleotides matching TRBD2. V was pared by 3 bases and J by 2 bases, with 3 bases of the junction left unmatched. The germline V gene encodes CDR1 DFQATT and CDR2 SNEGSKA (reference sequence). The CDR3 sequence is 13 residues long. The CDR3 region is CSASLAGTYEQYF. The CDR3 coding sequence is TGCAGTGCTAGTTTAGCGGGAACCTACGAGCAGTACTTC.

This clone has a handful of counts. CDR3 nucleotide sequence: TGCGCCAGCGGCGAGGGGGCAGGTCCCTCCTACGAGCAGTACTTC. This encodes CASGEGAGPSYEQYF. The V and J genes are TRBV5-1 and TRBJ2-7; 7 bases line up with TRBD1. The CDR3 spans 15 residues. The V segment lost 7 bases and the J segment 0 bases; nucleotides outside the gene matches: 10. Germline V lookup: CDR1 SGHRS, CDR2 YFSETQ.

This clone was observed once. The rearrangement uses TRBV30 and TRBJ2-2, with 7 bases that match TRBD1. This CDR3 is built from 14 residues. Germline V gene sequence: CDR1 GTSNPN, CDR2 SVGIG (reference sequence). V was clipped by 3 bases and J by 3 bases; unmatched bases: 4. The CDR3 is CAWRGGSYTGELFF. The CDR3 DNA reads TGTGCCTGGAGAGGGGGCAGTTACACCGGGGAGCTGTTTTTT.

This chain connects TRBV6-2 or TRBV6-3 to TRBJ2-7; perhaps TRBD2 as D (5 bases). With 2 bases removed from V and 7 bases from J, the gap between germline ends came to 18 bases. Per the germline V gene, CDR1 is MNHEY and CDR2 is SVGEGT. The CDR3 consists of 15 residues. In DNA, the CDR3 is TGTGCCAGCAGTTACGATCCCGGGGTCCGTAGGGAGCAGTACTTC. Encoded protein: CASSYDPGVRREQYF.

This clone is a singleton in its sample. V is TRBV15 and J is TRBJ2-3, with TRBD2 matching over 12 bases. V trimming: 5 bases; J trimming: 1 base; junction bases outside the gene matches: 13. From germline, CDR1 is LNHNV and CDR2 YYDKDF (reference sequence). This CDR3 has 19 residues. The CDR3: CATSPLPLAGGPGTDTQYF. In DNA form, the CDR3 reads TGTGCCACCAGCCCTCTTCCCCTAGCGGGAGGGCCTGGCACAGATACGCAGTATTTT.

The rearrangement joins TRBV9 to TRBJ1-2, with 9 bases that match TRBD1. The CDR3 sequence is 15 residues long. Trimming cost V 3 bases and J 1 base; bases outside gene matches: 4. In germline, CDR1 is SGDLS, CDR2 YYNGEE. In nucleotides, the CDR3 is TGTGCCAGCAGCGCGGGACAGGGTTTTAACTATGGCTACACCTTC. It translates to CASSAGQGFNYGYTF.

The chain combines TRBV4-3 with TRBJ1-1; D is unresolved. The CDR3 is 13 amino acids. V lost 1 base, J lost 5 bases, and 8 bases lay in between. The germline CDR1 and CDR2 sequences are LGHNA and YSLEER. The CDR3 spells CASSQVVETEAFF. The CDR3 DNA is TGCGCCAGCAGCCAAGTGGTGGAGACTGAAGCTTTCTTT.

This chain connects TRBV5-1 to TRBJ1-5; 7 bases are shared with TRBD1. Germline lookup yields CDR1 SGHRS and CDR2 YFSETQ. There are 14 residues in the CDR3. J lost 6 bases, V lost 0 bases, and 3 bases had no gene match. The CDR3 here is CASSLGTGSQPQHF. The CDR3 nucleotides are TGCGCCAGCAGCTTGGGGACAGGATCTCAGCCCCAGCATTTT.

The gene calls are TRBV3-1 (or the pseudogene TRBV3-2) and TRBJ2-1; the D gene is possibly TRBD1 (6 bases). The CDR3 extends over 17 amino acids. CDR1 is LGHDT, CDR2 YNNKEL, per germline (reference sequence). V lost 3 bases and J 0 bases, leaving 15 bases between the germline ends. The chain's CDR3 is CASSHKGDPSSYNEQFF. The CDR3 DNA reads TGTGCCAGCAGCCACAAGGGGGACCCGAGCTCCTACAATGAGCAGTTCTTC.

This chain links TRBV6-2 or TRBV6-3 with TRBJ1-1; the D gene is possibly TRBD1 (6 bases). V was trimmed by 6 bases and J by 5 bases, leaving 13 bases between them. This CDR3 is 13 amino acids long. Germline assignment: CDR1 MNHEY and CDR2 SVGEGT. Here the CDR3 DNA reads TGTGCCAGCAGCACACAGGGTTTGACTGAAGCTTTCTTT. Encoded protein: CASSTQGLTEAFF.

This rearrangement joins TRBV27 to TRBJ2-5; TRBD1 matches 11 bases. The length of the CDR3 is 15 residues. The V segment lost 8 bases and the J segment 2 bases; nucleotides outside the gene matches: 7. Germline V gene sequence: CDR1 MNHEY, CDR2 SMNVEV (reference sequence). The CDR3 nucleotides are TGTGCCAGCGGCGAGGACAGGGGGCATCAAGAGACCCAGTACTTC. Protein sequence: CASGEDRGHQETQYF.

In this sample, this clone turned up once. This rearrangement joins TRBV28 to TRBJ1-1; D perhaps matches TRBD1 (5 bases). The CDR3 loop spans 16 amino acids. Trimming cost V 5 bases and J 2 bases, with 18 bases left between them. From germline, CDR1 is MDHEN and CDR2 SYDVKM. CDR3 DNA: TGTGCCAGCAGTCCCCGGCAGGCTAGGGGTAACACTGAAGCTTTCTTT. Residues: CASSPRQARGNTEAFF.

The chain combines TRBV19 with TRBJ1-6, with 7 bases that match TRBD1. The germline V gene encodes CDR1 LNHDA and CDR2 SQIVND (reference sequence). V was pared by 5 bases and J by 10 bases, with 5 bases of the junction left unmatched. This CDR3 contains 13 residues. Written as DNA, the CDR3 is TGTGCCAGTAGTCCAGGGGGTTTATCACCCCTCCACTTT. Translation: CASSPGGLSPLHF. Full variable domain (outside the CDR3, taken from reference TRBV19 and TRBJ1-6): DGGITQSPKYLFRKEGQNVTLSCEQNLNHDAMYWYRQDPGQGLRLIYYSQIVNDFQKGDIAEGYSVSREKKESFPLTVTSAQKNPTAFYLCASSPGGLSPLHFGNGTRLTVT.

J is TRBJ2-3 and V is TRBV2, with unresolved D. The V end was cut by 8 bases, the J end by 10 bases, with 10 bases between. The CDR3 is 10 residues long. CDR1 is SNHLY, CDR2 FYNNEI, per germline. CDR3 nucleotide sequence: TGTGCCAGCTGGAGTGACGCGCAGTATTTT. Residues: CASWSDAQYF.